A selection of T cell receptor beta chains follows, all from one sample in a study of T cells in Graves' hyperthyroidism and ophthalmopathy. TCRdb analysed the multiplex PCR reads with MiXCR anew, one entry per CDR3 protein. The sample gives hundreds of thousands of distinct CDR3 sequences, more than 11% of which show up once; around 25% is in the top ten. The sample consisted of blood. All receptors derive from a woman in her 30s with Graves' hyperthyroidism. Both conserved end residues are part of each CDR3. D genes are given only for firm matches. Size tells how often a clone was seen (once, few, many) or the class of an expanded clone, and some rows leave it out.

D gene | clone size | J gene | V gene | CDR3 protein | CDR3 DNA
. | few | TRBJ2-3 | TRBV7-3 | CASSLQPATDTQYF | TGTGCCAGCAGCTTACAGCCTGCCACAGATACGCAGTATTTT
. | . | TRBJ1-1 | TRBV6-5 | CASSYSPGADTEAFF | TGTGCCAGCAGTTACTCGCCGGGGGCCGACACTGAAGCTTTCTTT
. | few | TRBJ1-2 | TRBV7-8 | CASSGSIRQNRGYTF | TGTGCCAGCAGCGGAAGTATAAGACAGAACAGAGGCTACACCTTC
. | few | TRBJ1-6 | TRBV19 | CATASTAGIYNSPLHF | TGTGCCACCGCTTCGACAGCCGGTATATATAATTCACCCCTCCACTTT
. | many | TRBJ2-7 | TRBV28 | CASSPGKGLSYEQYF | TGTGCCAGCAGCCCTGGCAAGGGGCTATCCTACGAGCAGTACTTC
TRBD1 | many | TRBJ2-1 | TRBV20-1 | CSARGQGGNNEQFF | TGCAGTGCCAGGGGGCAGGGTGGGAACAATGAGCAGTTCTTC
. | many | TRBJ1-1 | TRBV6-1 | CASNFDTYTEAFF | TGTGCCAGCAACTTCGACACCTACACTGAAGCTTTCTTT
. | . | TRBJ1-5 | TRBV29-1 | CSVFDLGGANQPQHF | TGCAGCGTTTTTGATTTGGGGGGGGCAAATCAGCCCCAGCATTTT
TRBD1 | . | TRBJ1-1 | TRBV19 | CASSIDPGTGTGEAFF | TGTGCCAGTAGTATAGACCCCGGGACAGGGACTGGTGAAGCTTTCTTT
TRBD2 | few | TRBJ2-2 | TRBV24-1 | CATSSPPRLRAGVVGELFF | TGTGCCACCTCCTCCCCGCCCCGGCTAAGAGCGGGAGTCGTCGGGGAGCTGTTTTTT
TRBD1 | few | TRBJ1-5 | TRBV19 | CASTSIEAGGNQPQHF | TGTGCCAGTACCAGTATAGAGGCAGGGGGGAATCAGCCCCAGCATTTT
TRBD2 | once | TRBJ2-3 | TRBV18 | CASSPTGTSGTSQYF | TGTGCCAGCTCACCTACCGGGACTAGCGGGACGTCGCAGTATTTT
. | many | TRBJ1-5 | TRBV6-1 | CASTENPSNQPQHF | TGTGCCAGCACCGAGAATCCCAGCAATCAGCCCCAGCATTTT
TRBD2 | many | TRBJ2-1 | TRBV28 | CASSDARLADIYNEQFF | TGTGCCAGCAGTGATGCGAGACTAGCGGATATCTACAATGAGCAGTTCTTC
TRBD1 | many | TRBJ2-1 | TRBV2 | CARGGQGIAGEQFF | TGTGCCAGAGGAGGACAGGGGATTGCGGGTGAGCAGTTCTTC
TRBD1 | . | TRBJ1-2 | TRBV12-3/TRBV12-4 | CASSPHTGDGYTF | TGTGCCAGCAGCCCTCATACAGGGGATGGCTACACCTTC
. | . | TRBJ1-1 | TRBV20-1 | CSARDWRNTEAFF | TGCAGTGCTAGAGACTGGCGGAACACTGAAGCTTTCTTT
. | few | TRBJ1-1 | TRBV5-1 | CASSLTGFEAFF | TGCGCCAGCAGCTTGACGGGGTTTGAAGCTTTCTTT
TRBD1 | . | TRBJ2-2 | TRBV19 | CASSPQGQAPGELFF | TGTGCCAGTAGTCCACAGGGACAGGCCCCCGGGGAGCTGTTTTTT
. | . | TRBJ2-5 | TRBV18 | CASSPRGWQELYF | TGTGCCAGCTCACCACGGGGGTGGCAGGAATTGTACTTC
TRBD2 | . | TRBJ2-3 | TRBV27 | CASRERLAGDTDTQYF | TGTGCCAGCAGAGAGAGGCTAGCGGGAGACACAGATACGCAGTATTTT
TRBD1 | many | TRBJ2-4 | TRBV6-1 | CASQPGGGYIQYF | TGTGCCAGCCAACCAGGGGGCGGGTACATTCAGTACTTC
. | . | TRBJ2-5 | TRBV20-1 | CSAENREETQYF | TGCAGTGCAGAGAATAGGGAGGAGACCCAGTACTTC
. | many | TRBJ1-4 | TRBV25-1 | CASSTMERGNQKLFF | TGTGCCAGCAGTACAATGGAGAGGGGTAATCAAAAACTGTTTTTT
. | few | TRBJ2-3 | TRBV7-2 | CASSLAGRRPDTQYF | TGTGCCAGCAGCTTAGCGGGTCGCCGGCCAGATACGCAGTATTTT
. | many | TRBJ1-1 | TRBV12-3/TRBV12-4 | CASRDGGYTEAFF | TGTGCCAGCAGGGACGGGGGTTACACTGAAGCTTTCTTT
. | few | TRBJ2-2 | TRBV29-1 | CSVAGGAGELFF | TGCAGCGTTGCTGGGGGTGCCGGGGAGCTGTTTTTT
. | many | TRBJ2-3 | TRBV7-3 | CASSLTVSDTQYF | TGTGCCAGCAGCCTAACTGTCTCAGATACGCAGTATTTT
TRBD1 | many | TRBJ2-7 | TRBV2 | CASNSGTDPYEQYF | TGTGCCAGCAATTCCGGGACAGACCCCTACGAGCAGTACTTC
. | . | TRBJ2-7 | TRBV29-1 | CSASPGTNEQYF | TGCAGCGCATCCCCGGGCACAAACGAGCAGTACTTC
. | . | TRBJ2-7 | TRBV5-1 | CASSLDSIYEQYF | TGCGCCAGCAGCTTGGATTCGATCTACGAGCAGTACTTC
TRBD2 | . | TRBJ2-1 | TRBV5-1 | CASSLVPSGRTEQFF | TGCGCCAGCAGCTTGGTACCCAGCGGGAGAACTGAGCAGTTCTTC
. | few | TRBJ2-2 | TRBV4-2 | CASSLEMMGELFF | TGTGCCAGCAGCCTAGAGATGATGGGGGAGCTGTTTTTT
. | many | TRBJ2-7 | TRBV2 | CASSEAGVGYEQYF | TGTGCCAGCAGTGAAGCGGGAGTAGGATACGAGCAGTACTTC
. | many | TRBJ1-1 | TRBV30 | CAWSVTGTNTEAFF | TGTGCCTGGAGTGTAACAGGTACGAACACTGAAGCTTTCTTT